Presented here are 26 T cell receptor beta chains from one specimen sequenced in a study of sequential checkpoint blockade in melanoma. The assay was immunoSEQ multiplex PCR, and TCRdb's table has in-frame clones only and misses some. The table records around 39,000 clones, just under 85% of them present only once. Stated treatment: randomized to nivolumab then ipilimumab (arm A) or the reverse (arm B). Sequenced material: CD8+ T cells sorted from blood (inferred from file names), taken from a patient given nivolumab and ipilimumab in sequence. Receptor source: a human donor with melanoma.

The chain recombines TRBV11-2 with TRBJ2-7; 9 nucleotides match TRBD2. This CDR3 contains 16 residues. Germline V CDR1 and CDR2: SGHAT, FQNNGV. Trimming cost V 5 bases and J 2 bases; bases outside gene matches: 10. In DNA, the CDR3 is TGTGCCAGCAGCGTCCAGTTGGGACTAGCCGCCTACGAGCAGTACTTC. Its protein is CASSVQLGLAAYEQYF. The full variable domain, with the rest looked up from reference TRBV11-2 and TRBJ2-7, is EAGVAQSPRYKIIEKRQSVAFWCNPISGHATLYWYQQILGQGPKLLIQFQNNGVVDDSQLPKDRFSAERLKGVDSTLKIQPAKLEDSAVYLCASSVQLGLAAYEQYFGPGTRLTVT.

The chain links TRBV20-1 to TRBJ1-1; D might be TRBD1 (5 bases). This CDR3 has 10 residues. Germline-derived CDR1 and CDR2 are DFQATT and SNEGSKA (reference sequence). The CDR3 spells CRGADTEAFF. CDR3 in DNA: TGCAGAGGGGCGGACACTGAAGCTTTCTTT.

The chain recombines TRBV11-3 with TRBJ2-1; D is ambiguous. Trimming stripped 1 base from V and 7 bases from J, with 8 bases between. Germline lookup yields CDR1 SGHNT and CDR2 YENEEA. This CDR3 contains 13 residues. The CDR3 spells CASSLGLANEQFF. The CDR3 DNA reads as TGTGCCAGCAGCTTAGGATTAGCAAATGAGCAGTTCTTC.

A single count supports this clone. V and J are TRBV19 and TRBJ2-1, with 15 bases matching TRBD2. V trimming: 3 bases; J trimming: 9 bases; junction bases outside the gene matches: 12. The CDR3 loop spans 18 amino acids. CDR1 and CDR2 (germline): LNHDA, SQIVND (reference sequence). CDR3: CASSILPGLAGGGSEQFF. CDR3 DNA sequence: TGTGCCAGTAGTATTCTACCGGGACTAGCGGGAGGTGGTAGTGAGCAGTTCTTC.

The V and J genes are TRBV19 and TRBJ1-1, with 7 bases identical to TRBD1. Germline CDR1 LNHDA, CDR2 SQIVND (reference sequence). CDR3 length: 11 amino acids. V was clipped by 7 bases and J by 9 bases; unmatched bases: 5. The DNA for the CDR3 is TGTGCCAGTACCGCGACAGGGCAAGCTTTCTTT. Its protein product is CASTATGQAFF. Looking up the rest from reference TRBV19 and TRBJ1-1 gives the full variable domain: DGGITQSPKYLFRKEGQNVTLSCEQNLNHDAMYWYRQDPGQGLRLIYYSQIVNDFQKGDIAEGYSVSREKKESFPLTVTSAQKNPTAFYLCASTATGQAFFGQGTRLTVV.

This rearrangement joins TRBV28 to TRBJ2-2; 14 bases are shared with TRBD2. With 6 bases clipped from V and 4 bases from J, the junction kept 7 bases outside the gene matches. CDR1 MDHEN and CDR2 SYDVKM come from the germline V gene. The CDR3 runs 17 residues. The CDR3 protein is CASRFAGLAGGTGELFF. The CDR3 DNA reads TGTGCCAGCAGATTCGCAGGACTAGCGGGGGGCACCGGGGAGCTGTTTTTT.

The chain employs TRBV11-2 and TRBJ1-5; possible D gene TRBD1, 6 bases. CDR1 is SGHAT and CDR2 is FQNNGV in the germline V gene. The CDR3 is 15 amino acids. V was cut by 5 bases and J by 2 bases, with 13 bases left in between. The CDR3 DNA sequence: TGTGCCAGCAGCCCTCGGCCAGGGGGCAATCAGCCCCAGCATTTT. It specifies CASSPRPGGNQPQHF.

Only a few counts were recorded for this clone. CDR3 sequence: CASSLGPTTDTQYF. CDR3 nucleotides: TGTGCCAGCAGCCTGGGCCCCACGACGGATACGCAGTATTTT. The chain combines TRBV7-2 with TRBJ2-3; D not certain. Germline CDR1 SGHTA, CDR2 FQGNSA. Trimming removed 5 bases at V and 6 bases at J, with 15 bases between. There are 14 residues in the CDR3. The whole variable domain, filled in from reference TRBV7-2 and TRBJ2-3, reads GAGVSQSPSNKVTEKGKDVELRCDPISGHTALYWYRQSLGQGLEFLIYFQGNSAPDKSGLPSDRFSAERTGGSVSTLTIQRTQQEDSAVYLCASSLGPTTDTQYFGPGTRLTVL.

The rearrangement joins TRBV5-1 to TRBJ2-7, with 8 positions matching TRBD1. The CDR3 is 13 residues long. The J segment lost 4 bases and the V segment lost 5 bases, leaving 5 bases of the junction unmatched. Germline values: CDR1 SGHRS, CDR2 YFSETQ. CDR3 residues: CASREGQAYEQYF. Written as DNA, the CDR3 is TGCGCCAGCAGGGAGGGACAGGCGTACGAGCAGTACTTC. Full variable domain (missing parts from reference TRBV5-1 and TRBJ2-7): KAGVTQTPRYLIKTRGQQVTLSCSPISGHRSVSWYQQTPGQGLQFLFEYFSETQRNKGNFPGRFSGRQFSNSRSEMNVSTLELGDSALYLCASREGQAYEQYFGPGTRLTVT.

The chain is built from TRBV27 and TRBJ1-4; the match to TRBD1 covers 7 bases. The CDR3 has 16 amino acids. With 5 bases clipped from V and 6 bases from J, the junction kept 12 bases outside the gene matches. Germline values: CDR1 MNHEY, CDR2 SMNVEV (reference sequence). This chain's CDR3 is CASSPSFDRVDEKLFF. CDR3 in DNA: TGTGCCAGCAGTCCATCCTTCGACAGGGTAGATGAAAAACTGTTTTTT.

The chain is built from TRBV6-5 and TRBJ2-3; D may be TRBD1 (5 bases). Germline V gives CDR1 MNHEY, CDR2 SVGAGI. V shed 0 bases and J shed 0 bases, with 7 bases lying between them. There are 15 residues in the CDR3. The CDR3 here is CASSYSGESTDTQYF. The CDR3 bases are TGTGCCAGCAGTTACTCAGGGGAAAGCACAGATACGCAGTATTTT.

V and J are TRBV7-9 and TRBJ2-1; D is perhaps TRBD2 (7 bases). The V gene lost 5 bases and the J gene lost 8 bases, with 10 bases spanning the gap. The CDR3 contains 12 residues. Germline CDR1 SEHNR, CDR2 FQNEAQ (reference sequence). The CDR3 sequence is CASSGGGDEQFF. CDR3 bases: TGTGCCAGCAGCGGAGGGGGGGATGAGCAGTTCTTC.

The chain links TRBV9 to TRBJ2-1; 7 nucleotides match TRBD1. This CDR3 is built from 13 residues. Germline V gene data show CDR1 as SGDLS and CDR2 as YYNGEE. V was clipped by 1 base and J by 6 bases; unmatched bases: 1. CDR3 in amino acids: CASSVYRGNEQFF. The CDR3 DNA sequence: TGTGCCAGCAGCGTATACAGGGGCAATGAGCAGTTCTTC.

The V call is TRBV29-1, the J call TRBJ2-7; no clear D. The CDR3 loop spans 13 amino acids. V lost 0 bases and J 3 bases, leaving 9 bases between the germline ends. In germline, CDR1 is SQVTM, CDR2 ANQGSEA. CDR3 region: CSVEDLGSYEQYF. CDR3 DNA: TGCAGCGTTGAAGATCTTGGCAGCTACGAGCAGTACTTC.

The rearrangement uses TRBV7-9 and TRBJ2-5; D may be TRBD2 (6 bases). The CDR3 extends over 13 amino acids. From germline, CDR1 is SEHNR and CDR2 FQNEAQ (reference sequence). Trimming pared 3 bases from V and 9 bases from J, leaving 14 bases between. This CDR3 is CASSFGSPGAQYF. CDR3 bases: TGTGCCAGCAGCTTTGGGAGCCCGGGGGCCCAGTACTTC.

The chain links TRBV10-3 to TRBJ2-3, with D possibly TRBD1 on 6 matching bases. V was shortened by 0 bases and J by 2 bases, with 15 bases between the two germline ends. The germline V gene has CDR1 ENHRY and CDR2 SYGVKD. This CDR3 is built from 17 residues. CDR3 coding DNA: TGTGCCATCAGTGAGTCCATACAGGGTGTACCCACAGATACGCAGTATTTT. This translates into CAISESIQGVPTDTQYF.

V gene TRBV5-4 combines with J gene TRBJ1-5; unclear D gene. The V gene lost 4 bases and the J gene lost 2 bases, with 10 bases spanning the gap. CDR1 SGHNT and CDR2 YYREEE come from the germline V gene (reference sequence). The CDR3 extends over 14 amino acids. This chain's CDR3 is CASSEGLGNQPQHF. For the CDR3, the DNA is TGTGCCAGCAGCGAAGGACTTGGCAATCAGCCCCAGCATTTT.

The chain couples TRBV6-5 to TRBJ2-1; perhaps TRBD2 as D (6 bases). The CDR3 extends over 14 amino acids. Trimming shortened V by 4 bases and J by 8 bases, and 15 bases separated the two germline ends. Germline V gene sequence: CDR1 MNHEY, CDR2 SVGAGI. Written as DNA, the CDR3 is TGTGCCAGCAGTTCCGGGACTTTAAGCGATGAGCAGTTCTTC. Translating it yields CASSSGTLSDEQFF.

The CDR3 here is CASSEYWTGGLNTGELFF. CDR3 DNA sequence: TGTGCCAGCAGTGAATATTGGACAGGGGGCCTGAACACCGGGGAGCTGTTTTTT. The chain uses TRBV25-1 and TRBJ2-2, with TRBD1 identical over 11 bases. The ends lost 0 bases at V and 1 base at J; junction bases unmatched: 4. CDR1 is MGHDK, CDR2 SYGVNS, per germline. This CDR3 is built from 18 residues. Together with reference TRBV25-1 and TRBJ2-2, the CDR3 gives the full variable domain: EADIYQTPRYLVIGTGKKITLECSQTMGHDKMYWYQQDPGMELHLIHYSYGVNSTEKGDLSSESTVSRIRTEHFPLTLESARPSHTSQYLCASSEYWTGGLNTGELFFGEGSRLTVL.

Concerning this clone itself: One end of the junction varies from germline; a read error may be responsible. V usage is TRBV4-1 and J usage is TRBJ2-7, with D possibly TRBD2 on 6 matching bases. Germline V gene lookup returns CDR1 MGHRA and CDR2 YSYEKL. The CDR3 is 15 amino acids. CDR3: CASSQDTGDSNEQYF. CDR3 nucleotide sequence: TGCGCCAGCAGCCAAGATACGGGAGACTCCAACGAGCAGTACTTC.

The chain couples TRBV7-9 to TRBJ2-1; a weak D match, TRBD2 (6 bases). The germline CDR1 and CDR2 sequences are SEHNR and FQNEAQ (reference sequence). The CDR3 spans 12 residues. V lost 4 bases and J lost 8, with 9 bases in between. In nucleotides, the CDR3 is TGTGCCAGCAGCTCCCCGGGGGATGAGCAGTTCTTC. Encoded protein: CASSSPGDEQFF.

The chain joins TRBV5-4 to TRBJ1-4; 7 bases are shared with TRBD1. In germline, CDR1 is SGHNT, CDR2 YYREEE (reference sequence). The CDR3 spans 13 residues. J was trimmed by 8 bases and V by 4 bases; bases with no gene match: 5. In DNA form, the CDR3 reads TGTGCCAGCAGCCCTGACAGGGTCGAAAAACTGTTTTTT. Its protein product is CASSPDRVEKLFF.

V usage is TRBV29-1 and J usage is TRBJ1-4, with 7 bases aligning to TRBD1. Germline V gene sequence: CDR1 SQVTM, CDR2 ANQGSEA. The CDR3 runs to 12 residues. CDR3 coding DNA: TGCAGTAGAGATGACAGGGCGGAAAAACTGTTTTTT. This gives the protein CSRDDRAEKLFF.

The J gene is TRBJ2-1, the V gene TRBV27; TRBD2 agrees at 8 bases. The junction had 4 bases not matched to a gene; V was cut back by 6 bases and J by 3 bases. The germline gives CDR1 MNHEY, CDR2 SMNVEV (reference sequence). The CDR3 length is 14 residues. CDR3 region: CASRRGGVYNEQFF. CDR3 in DNA: TGTGCCAGCAGACGGGGGGGCGTCTACAATGAGCAGTTCTTC.

The chain joins TRBV28 to TRBJ2-5; 9 positions match TRBD2. The CDR3 consists of 15 residues. The ends lost 3 bases at V and 3 bases at J; junction bases unmatched: 5. CDR1 is MDHEN, CDR2 SYDVKM, per germline. For the CDR3, the DNA is TGTGCCAGCAGTTTCCTAGCGGGGCCAAAAGAGACCCAGTACTTC. It encodes CASSFLAGPKETQYF.

The V and J genes are TRBV5-1 and TRBJ2-7; 7 bases are a match to TRBD1. CDR1 is SGHRS, CDR2 YFSETQ, per germline. The CDR3 has 15 residues. Trimming at V came to 4 bases and at J to 0 bases, leaving 7 bases not matched to a gene. CDR3 residues: CASSPPGQSSYEQYF. The CDR3 coding sequence is TGCGCCAGCAGCCCCCCGGGACAGAGCTCCTACGAGCAGTACTTC.